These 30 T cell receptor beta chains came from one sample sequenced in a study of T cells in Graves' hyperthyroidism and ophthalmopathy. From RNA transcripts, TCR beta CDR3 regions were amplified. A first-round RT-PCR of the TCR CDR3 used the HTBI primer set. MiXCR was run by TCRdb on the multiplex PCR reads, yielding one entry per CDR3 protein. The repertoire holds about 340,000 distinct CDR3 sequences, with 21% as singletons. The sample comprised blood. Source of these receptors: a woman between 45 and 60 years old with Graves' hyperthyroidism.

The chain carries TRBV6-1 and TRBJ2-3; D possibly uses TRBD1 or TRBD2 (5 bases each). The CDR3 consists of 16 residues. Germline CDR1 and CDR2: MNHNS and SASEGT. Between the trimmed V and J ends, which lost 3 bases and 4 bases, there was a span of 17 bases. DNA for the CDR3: TGTGCCAGCAGTGAGAAGGACGGAGTGGGGGCAGATACGCAGTATTTT. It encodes CASSEKDGVGADTQYF.

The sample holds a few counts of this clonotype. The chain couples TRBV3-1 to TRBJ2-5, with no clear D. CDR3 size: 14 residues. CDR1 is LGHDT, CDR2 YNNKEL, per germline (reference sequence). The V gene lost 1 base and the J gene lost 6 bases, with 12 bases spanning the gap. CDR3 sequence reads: CASSQGRSRQTQYF. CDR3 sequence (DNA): TGTGCCAGCAGCCAAGGTCGAAGCCGACAGACCCAGTACTTC.

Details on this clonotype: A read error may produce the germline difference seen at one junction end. CDR3 nucleotide sequence: TGTGCCAGCAGTGATCCCCGGGACAGGGGATTCTATGACTACACCTTC. Translating it yields CASSDPRDRGFYDYTF. This sequence joins TRBV2 and TRBJ1-2; 10 bases align to TRBD1. The CDR3 totals 16 residues. The germline CDR1 and CDR2 sequences are SNHLY and FYNNEI.

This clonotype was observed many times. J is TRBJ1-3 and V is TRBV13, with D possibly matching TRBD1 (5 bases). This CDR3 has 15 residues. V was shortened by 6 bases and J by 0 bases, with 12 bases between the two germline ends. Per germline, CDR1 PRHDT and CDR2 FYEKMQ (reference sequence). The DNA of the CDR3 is TGTGCCAGCAGTAAACGGGGGAGCTCTGGAAACACCATATATTTT. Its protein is CASSKRGSSGNTIYF.

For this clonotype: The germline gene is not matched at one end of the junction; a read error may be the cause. In DNA form, the CDR3 reads TGCAGAGCTAGAGACCGGACAGGGAGCCAGCCCCAGCATTTT. Residues: CRARDRTGSQPQHF. The V call is TRBV20-1, the J call TRBJ1-5; 8 nucleotides agree with TRBD1. CDR3 size: 14 residues. Germline V lookup: CDR1 DFQATT, CDR2 SNEGSKA (reference sequence).

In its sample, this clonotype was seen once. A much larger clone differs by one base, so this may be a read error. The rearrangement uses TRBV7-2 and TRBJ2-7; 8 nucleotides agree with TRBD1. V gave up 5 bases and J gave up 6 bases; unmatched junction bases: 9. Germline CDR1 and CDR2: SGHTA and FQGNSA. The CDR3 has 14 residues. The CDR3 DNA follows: TGTGCCAGCAGCCAAGGCAGGGGGCGGGCCGAGCAGTACTTC. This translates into CASSQGRGRAEQYF.

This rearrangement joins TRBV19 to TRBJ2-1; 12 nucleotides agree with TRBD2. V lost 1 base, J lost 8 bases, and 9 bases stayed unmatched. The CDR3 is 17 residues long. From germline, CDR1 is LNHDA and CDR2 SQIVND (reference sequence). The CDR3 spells CASSIGLAGGANYEQFF. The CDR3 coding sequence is TGTGCCAGTAGTATAGGTCTAGCGGGAGGGGCCAATTATGAGCAGTTCTTC.

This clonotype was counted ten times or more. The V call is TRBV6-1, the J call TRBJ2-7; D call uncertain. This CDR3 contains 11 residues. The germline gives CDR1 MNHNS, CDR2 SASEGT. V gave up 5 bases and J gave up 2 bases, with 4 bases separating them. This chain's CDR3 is CASSYAYEQYF. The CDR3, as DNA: TGTGCCAGCAGTTATGCCTACGAGCAGTACTTC.

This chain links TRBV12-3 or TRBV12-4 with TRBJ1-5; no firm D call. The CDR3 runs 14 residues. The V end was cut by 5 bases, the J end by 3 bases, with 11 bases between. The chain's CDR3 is CASSVTFNNQPQHF. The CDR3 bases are TGTGCCAGCAGTGTAACATTCAACAATCAGCCCCAGCATTTT.

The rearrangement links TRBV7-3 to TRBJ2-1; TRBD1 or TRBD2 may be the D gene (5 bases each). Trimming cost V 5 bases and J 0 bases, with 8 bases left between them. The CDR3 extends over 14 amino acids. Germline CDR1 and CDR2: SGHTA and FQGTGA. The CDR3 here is CASSRDPSYNEQFF. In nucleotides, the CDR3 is TGTGCCAGCAGCCGGGACCCCTCCTACAATGAGCAGTTCTTC.

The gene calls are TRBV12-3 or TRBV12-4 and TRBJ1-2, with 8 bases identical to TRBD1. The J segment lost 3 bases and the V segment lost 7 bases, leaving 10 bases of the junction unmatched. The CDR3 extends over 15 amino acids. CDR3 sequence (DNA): TGTGCCAGCACTCGAACTGCAGGGGGCGACTATGGCTACACCTTC. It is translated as CASTRTAGGDYGYTF.

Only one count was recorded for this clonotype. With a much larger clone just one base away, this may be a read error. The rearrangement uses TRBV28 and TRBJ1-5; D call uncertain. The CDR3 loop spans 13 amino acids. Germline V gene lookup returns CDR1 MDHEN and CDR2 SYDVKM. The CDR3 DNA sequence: TGTGCCAACAGTTACGGGCGGGATCAGCCCCAGCATTTT. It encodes CANSYGRDQPQHF.

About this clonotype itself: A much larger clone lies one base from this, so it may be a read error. CDR3 residues: CAIIGQGDEQYF. CDR3 DNA: TGTGCCATCATTGGACAGGGCGACGAGCAGTACTTC. V gene TRBV10-3 combines with J gene TRBJ2-7; 8 nucleotides line up with TRBD1. The CDR3 has 12 residues. With V trimmed by 7 bases and J by 5 bases, 4 bases remained unmatched. Germline V gives CDR1 ENHRY, CDR2 SYGVKD.

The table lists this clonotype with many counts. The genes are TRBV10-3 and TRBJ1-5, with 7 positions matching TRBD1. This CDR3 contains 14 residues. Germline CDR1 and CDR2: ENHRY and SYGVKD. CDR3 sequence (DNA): TGTGGCACAAGAACAGGGGACGACAATCAGCCCCAGCATTTT. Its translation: CGTRTGDDNQPQHF.

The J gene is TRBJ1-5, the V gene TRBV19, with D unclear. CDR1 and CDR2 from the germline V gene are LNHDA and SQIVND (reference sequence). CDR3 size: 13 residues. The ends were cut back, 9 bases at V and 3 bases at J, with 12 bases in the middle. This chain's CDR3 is CASPGSHNQPQHF. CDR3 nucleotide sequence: TGTGCCAGCCCCGGCAGTCACAATCAGCCCCAGCATTTT.

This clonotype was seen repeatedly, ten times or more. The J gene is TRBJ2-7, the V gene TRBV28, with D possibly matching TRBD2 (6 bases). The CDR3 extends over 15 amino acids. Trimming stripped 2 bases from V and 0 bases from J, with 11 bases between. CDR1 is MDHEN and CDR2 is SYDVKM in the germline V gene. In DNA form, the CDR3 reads TGTGCCAGCAGTTTAGGCGGGGACCTCTCCTACGAGCAGTACTTC. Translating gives CASSLGGDLSYEQYF.

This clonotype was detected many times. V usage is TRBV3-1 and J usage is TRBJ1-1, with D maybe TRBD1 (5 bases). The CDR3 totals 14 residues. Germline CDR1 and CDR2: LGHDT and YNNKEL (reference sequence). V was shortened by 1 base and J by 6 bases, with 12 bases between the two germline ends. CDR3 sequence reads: CASSQGGRPAEAFF. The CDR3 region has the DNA TGTGCCAGCAGCCAAGGGGGCAGACCCGCTGAAGCTTTCTTT.

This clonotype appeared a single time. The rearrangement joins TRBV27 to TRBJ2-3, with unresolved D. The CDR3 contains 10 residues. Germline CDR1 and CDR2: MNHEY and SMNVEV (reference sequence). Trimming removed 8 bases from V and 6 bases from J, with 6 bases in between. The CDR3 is CASGWDTQYF. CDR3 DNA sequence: TGTGCCAGCGGGTGGGATACGCAGTATTTT.

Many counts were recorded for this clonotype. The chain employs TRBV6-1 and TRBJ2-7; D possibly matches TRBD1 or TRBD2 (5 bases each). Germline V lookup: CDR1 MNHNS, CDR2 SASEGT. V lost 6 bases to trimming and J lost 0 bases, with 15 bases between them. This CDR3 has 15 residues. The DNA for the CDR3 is TGTGCCAGCAGCTGGCGAGGGGTTAGCTCCTACGAGCAGTACTTC. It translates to CASSWRGVSSYEQYF.

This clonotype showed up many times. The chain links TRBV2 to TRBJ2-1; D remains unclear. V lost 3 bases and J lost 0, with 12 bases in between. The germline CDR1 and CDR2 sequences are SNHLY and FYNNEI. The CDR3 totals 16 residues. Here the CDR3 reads CASSDKEPGSYNEQFF. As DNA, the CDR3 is TGTGCCAGCAGTGACAAAGAACCTGGCTCCTACAATGAGCAGTTCTTC.

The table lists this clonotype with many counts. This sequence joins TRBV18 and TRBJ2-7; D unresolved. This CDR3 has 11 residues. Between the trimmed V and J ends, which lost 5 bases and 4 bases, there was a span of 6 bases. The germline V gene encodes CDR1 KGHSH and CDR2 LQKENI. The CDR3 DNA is TGTGCCAGCTCATCAGATTACGAGCAGTACTTC. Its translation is CASSSDYEQYF.

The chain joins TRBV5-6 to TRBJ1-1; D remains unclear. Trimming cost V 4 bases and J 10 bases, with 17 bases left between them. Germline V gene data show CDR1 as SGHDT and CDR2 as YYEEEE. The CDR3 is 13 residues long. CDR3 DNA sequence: TGTGCCAGCAGCCTGTTCGGGCCCTCTCCAGCTTTCTTT. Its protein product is CASSLFGPSPAFF.

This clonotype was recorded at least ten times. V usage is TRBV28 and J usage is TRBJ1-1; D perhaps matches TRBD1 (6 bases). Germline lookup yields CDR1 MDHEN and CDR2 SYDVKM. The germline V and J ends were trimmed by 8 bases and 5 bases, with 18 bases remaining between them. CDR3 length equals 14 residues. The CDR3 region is CASGYQGFVTEAFF. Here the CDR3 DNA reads TGTGCCAGCGGCTATCAGGGGTTCGTGACTGAAGCTTTCTTT.

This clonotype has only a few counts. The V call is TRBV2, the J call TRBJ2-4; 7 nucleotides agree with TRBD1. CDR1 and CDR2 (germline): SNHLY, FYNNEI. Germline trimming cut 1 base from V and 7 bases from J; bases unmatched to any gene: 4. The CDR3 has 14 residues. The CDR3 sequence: CASSEVEGGNIQYF. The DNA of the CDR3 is TGTGCCAGCAGTGAAGTGGAAGGGGGCAACATTCAGTACTTC.

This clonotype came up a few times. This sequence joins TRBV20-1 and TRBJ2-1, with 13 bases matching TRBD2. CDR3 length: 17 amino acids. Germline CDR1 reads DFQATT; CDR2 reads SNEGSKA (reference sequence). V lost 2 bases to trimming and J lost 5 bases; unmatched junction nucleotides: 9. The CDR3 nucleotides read TGCAGTGCTAGAAAGGCGGGACTAGCGGGGCCGCACAATGAGCAGTTCTTC. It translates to CSARKAGLAGPHNEQFF.

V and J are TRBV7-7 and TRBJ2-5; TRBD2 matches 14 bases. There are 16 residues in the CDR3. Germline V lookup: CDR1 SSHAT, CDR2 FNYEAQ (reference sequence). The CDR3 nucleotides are TGTGCTGGCAGCTTGGGACTAGCGGGAGCAGGGGAGACCCAGTACTTC. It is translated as CAGSLGLAGAGETQYF.

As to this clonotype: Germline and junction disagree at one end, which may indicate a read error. The CDR3, as DNA: TGTGCCAGCAGCCTGTTTACGACAGCTCAGCCCCAGCGTTTT. Its protein product is CASSLFTTAQPQRF. V and J are TRBV28 and TRBJ1-5, with a weak D call TRBD1 (5 bases). Per the germline V gene, CDR1 is MDHEN and CDR2 is SYDVKM. The CDR3 extends over 14 amino acids. The entire variable domain, with the rest obtained from reference TRBV28 and TRBJ1-5, is as follows: DVKVTQSSRYLVKRTGEKVFLECVQDMDHENMFWYRQDPGLGLRLIYFSYDVKMKEKGDIPEGYSVSREKKERFSLILESASTNQTSMYLCASSLFTTAQPQRFGDGTRLSIL.

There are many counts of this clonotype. In DNA form, the CDR3 reads TGCGCCAGCAGCTTGGCGGGGGGAGGAGGGGCCTACAATGAGCAGTTCTTC. Protein sequence: CASSLAGGGGAYNEQFF. The J gene is TRBJ2-1, the V gene TRBV5-1; 7 bases are shared with TRBD2. CDR1 is SGHRS and CDR2 is YFSETQ in the germline V gene. J gave up 2 bases and V 0 bases, and 8 bases lay outside the gene matches. The CDR3 has 17 residues. The entire variable domain, with the rest obtained from reference TRBV5-1 and TRBJ2-1, is as follows: KAGVTQTPRYLIKTRGQQVTLSCSPISGHRSVSWYQQTPGQGLQFLFEYFSETQRNKGNFPGRFSGRQFSNSRSEMNVSTLELGDSALYLCASSLAGGGGAYNEQFFGPGTRLTVL.

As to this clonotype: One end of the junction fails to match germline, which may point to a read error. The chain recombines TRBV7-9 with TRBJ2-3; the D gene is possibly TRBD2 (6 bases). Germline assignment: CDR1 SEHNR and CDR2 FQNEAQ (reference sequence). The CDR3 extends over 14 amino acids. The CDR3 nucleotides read TGTGTCAGCAGCCCTGGGACTAGCACAGATACGCAGTATTTT. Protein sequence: CVSSPGTSTDTQYF. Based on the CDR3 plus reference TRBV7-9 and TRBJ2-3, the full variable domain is DTGVSQNPRHKITKRGQNVTFRCDPISEHNRLYWYRQTLGQGPEFLTYFQNEAQLEKSRLLSDRFSAERPKGSFSTLEIQRTEQGDSAMYLCVSSPGTSTDTQYFGPGTRLTVL.

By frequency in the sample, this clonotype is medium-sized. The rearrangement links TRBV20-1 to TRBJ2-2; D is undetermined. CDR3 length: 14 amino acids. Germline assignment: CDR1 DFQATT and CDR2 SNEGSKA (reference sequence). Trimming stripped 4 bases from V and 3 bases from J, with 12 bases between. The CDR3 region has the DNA TGCAGTGCTAAGCCCAGGTCCTACACCGGGGAGCTGTTTTTT. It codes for CSAKPRSYTGELFF.